The T cell receptor (beta chain) under discussion was sequenced for a study of T-cell reconstitution after alpha-beta-depleted transplantation in children. This clonotype was detected ten times or more. No antigen is known for it. V shed 0 bases, J shed 4 bases, and the junction held 14 bases outside the gene matches. CDR3 length equals 21 residues. The germline V gene encodes CDR1 LGHNA and CDR2 YSLEER. Study-level points and caveats: Several patients had high TCRbeta diversity at day 60; it came from surviving recipient T cells and thymic progenitors.

Library preparation (for TCRbeta) was performed with unique molecular identifiers. MiXCR, applied by TCRdb to the PCR reads, yields one record per CDR3 protein. The repertoire has fewer than 350,000 distinct CDR3 sequences, roughly 10% of them found once; the top ten carry 23%. The J gene is TRBJ2-1, the V gene TRBV4-3; TRBD2 matches 14 bases. This material consisted of peripheral blood, taken 180 days after TCRalphabeta/CD19-depleted stem cell transplant. The sequence was obtained from a male patient aged 2 to 9 who had a stem cell transplant for chronic granulomatous disease, so the T cells may come from the graft donor. Here the CDR3 DNA reads TGCGCCAGCAGCCAAGACCCTCGCGGACTAGCGGGAGGACGTGGGTACAATGAGCAGTTCTTC. It yields the protein CASSQDPRGLAGGRGYNEQFF.